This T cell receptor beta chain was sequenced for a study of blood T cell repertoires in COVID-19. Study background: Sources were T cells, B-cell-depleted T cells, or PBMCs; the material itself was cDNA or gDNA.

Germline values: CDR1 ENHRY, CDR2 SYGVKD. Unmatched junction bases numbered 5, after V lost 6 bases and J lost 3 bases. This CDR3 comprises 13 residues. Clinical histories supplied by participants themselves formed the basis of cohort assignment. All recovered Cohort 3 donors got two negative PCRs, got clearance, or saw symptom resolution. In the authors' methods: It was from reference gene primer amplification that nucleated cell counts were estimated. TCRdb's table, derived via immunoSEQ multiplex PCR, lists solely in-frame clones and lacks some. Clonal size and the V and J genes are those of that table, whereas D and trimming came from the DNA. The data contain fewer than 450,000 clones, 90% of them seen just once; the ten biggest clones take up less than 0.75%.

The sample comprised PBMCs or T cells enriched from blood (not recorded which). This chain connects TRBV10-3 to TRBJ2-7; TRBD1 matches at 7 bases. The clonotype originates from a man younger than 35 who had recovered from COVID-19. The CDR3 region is CAISSGTDYEQYF. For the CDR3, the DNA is TGTGCCATCAGCTCCGGGACAGACTACGAGCAGTACTTC.